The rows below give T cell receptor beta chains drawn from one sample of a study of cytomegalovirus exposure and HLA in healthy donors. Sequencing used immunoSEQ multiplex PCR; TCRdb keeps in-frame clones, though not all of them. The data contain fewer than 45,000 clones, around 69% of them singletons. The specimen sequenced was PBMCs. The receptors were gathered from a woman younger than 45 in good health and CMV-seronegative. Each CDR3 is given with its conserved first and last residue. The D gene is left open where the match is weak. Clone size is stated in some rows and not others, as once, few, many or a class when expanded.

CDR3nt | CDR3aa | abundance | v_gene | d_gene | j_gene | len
TGTGCCAGCAGCTTAGAAGCGGGAGTGTCAGATACGCAGTATTTT | CASSLEAGVSDTQYF | few | TRBV7-6 | TRBD2 | TRBJ2-3 | 15
TGCGCCAGCAGCCAAGAGGGTGACGGGAGGGGCACAGATACGCAGTATTTT | CASSQEGDGRGTDTQYF | - | TRBV4-1 | TRBD2 | TRBJ2-3 | 17
TGCAGCGTTGTAAGGGACATGAACACTGAAGCTTTCTTT | CSVVRDMNTEAFF | - | TRBV29-1 | - | TRBJ1-1 | 13
TGTGCCTGGAGTGATGAACCCGGGGATGAGCAGTTCTTC | CAWSDEPGDEQFF | - | TRBV30 | - | TRBJ2-1 | 13
TGTGCCAGCAGTGGCGGACTAGCGGGGGGGCGATTGTTCGAGACCCAGTACTTC | CASSGGLAGGRLFETQYF | - | TRBV6-1 | TRBD2 | TRBJ2-5 | 18
TGTGCCAGCAGCTTCGGCACTAGCGGACTCTACGAGCAGTACTTC | CASSFGTSGLYEQYF | - | TRBV5-4 | TRBD2 | TRBJ2-7 | 15
TGCGCCAGCAGCTTGCGGTATAGCTCCTACGAGCAGTACTTC | CASSLRYSSYEQYF | - | TRBV5-1 | - | TRBJ2-7 | 14
TGTGCCAGCAGTTGGGGACAGACAAACACTGAAGCTTTCTTT | CASSWGQTNTEAFF | once | TRBV27 | TRBD1 | TRBJ1-1 | 14
TGCGCCAGCAGCTTAGACTTAGATACGCAGTATTTT | CASSLDLDTQYF | - | TRBV5-1 | - | TRBJ2-3 | 12
TGTGCCAGCAGCCCTTGGACAGAAGTCACCGGGGAGCTGTTTTTT | CASSPWTEVTGELFF | once | TRBV28 | - | TRBJ2-2 | 15
TGTGCCAGCAGGAGACTAGCGGGAGGCGACGGGGAGCTGTTTTTT | CASRRLAGGDGELFF | - | TRBV14 | TRBD2 | TRBJ2-2 | 15
TGTGCCAGCAGTCGGGACTCTGGTGGCTACACCTTC | CASSRDSGGYTF | - | TRBV5-4 | - | TRBJ1-2 | 12
TGTGCCAGCAGTAAACTAACAGGGGGCGATGGCTACACCTTC | CASSKLTGGDGYTF | few | TRBV6-6 | TRBD1 | TRBJ1-2 | 14
TGTGCCAGCAGTTCACTCAATGAGCAGTTCTTC | CASSSLNEQFF | few | TRBV6-5 | - | TRBJ2-1 | 11
TGTGCCAGCAGCCCCGGGCCCTACCGGGGACAGTACTTC | CASSPGPYRGQYF | few | TRBV14 | - | TRBJ2-7 | 13
TGCAGCGTTATCCCACTAGCGGGGGGGCTTCGTGGCACCGGGGAGCTGTTTTTT | CSVIPLAGGLRGTGELFF | - | TRBV29-1 | TRBD2 | TRBJ2-2 | 18
TGTGCCTGGAGTCCCCGGGGGAGGGTCACTGAAGCTTTCTTT | CAWSPRGRVTEAFF | - | TRBV30 | - | TRBJ1-1 | 14
TGTGCCAGCGTGGGGAGCTCCTACGAGCAGTACTTC | CASVGSSYEQYF | - | TRBV6-6 | - | TRBJ2-7 | 12
TGTGCCAGCAGTGACCTAGCGGGGAAAGGCCCAGATACGCAGTATTTT | CASSDLAGKGPDTQYF | few | TRBV6-4 | TRBD2 | TRBJ2-3 | 16
TGTGCCACCCGACAGTCCTATAGCAATCAGCCCCAGCATTTT | CATRQSYSNQPQHF | once | TRBV6-5 | - | TRBJ1-5 | 14
TGCAGCGTTGAACTGGCTAGCGGGGGGTACTACAATGAGCAGTTCTTC | CSVELASGGYYNEQFF | - | TRBV29-1 | TRBD2 | TRBJ2-1 | 16
TGTGCCAGCAGATCTCGGAGCACGGGGCCCCAGCATTTT | CASRSRSTGPQHF | - | TRBV2 | - | TRBJ1-5 | 13
TGTGCCATCAGTGTGCGGGCAGTCTATGGCTACACCTTC | CAISVRAVYGYTF | - | TRBV10-3 | - | TRBJ1-2 | 13
TGCAGCGTTAACCAGGACACTGAAGCTTTCTTT | CSVNQDTEAFF | - | TRBV29-1 | - | TRBJ1-1 | 11
TGCGCCAGCAGCCTGGGACTAGCGGGAGAGACCCAGTACTTC | CASSLGLAGETQYF | - | TRBV5-1 | TRBD2 | TRBJ2-5 | 14
TGTGCCATCAAATCATCAGGACCCGGGGGTTCCGGGGCCAACGTCCTGACTTTC | CAIKSSGPGGSGANVLTF | few | TRBV10-3 | - | TRBJ2-6 | 18